Given below is one TCR beta chain in context. Germline CDR1 MNHNS, CDR2 SASEGT. V was clipped by 1 base and J by 1 base, with 16 bases between them. The CDR3 runs 17 residues. This sample is part of a study of immune cell composition in non-small cell lung cancer. Produced via immunoSEQ multiplex PCR; TCRdb's table is partial and in-frame only. The repertoire includes 7,000 to 8,000 clones, about 75% of them detected once, and more than 7.5% sits in the top ten. Frozen unsorted single-cell suspensions supplied the genomic DNA. This receptor was obtained from a human donor with non-small cell lung cancer. The chain employs TRBV6-1 and TRBJ1-2; no reliable D call. Sequencing was performed on lung tumor tissue. For the CDR3, the DNA is TGTGCCAGCAGTGAAGGTCTAGCAGGCAGCCTTAACTATGGCTACACCTTC. Its protein is CASSEGLAGSLNYGYTF.